This TCR beta chain was sequenced during a study of cytomegalovirus exposure and HLA in healthy donors. Across the whole study: The approximately 120 validation repertoires, a later analysis reported, used the same platform as the approximately 700 first-cohort repertoires.

Assay used: immunoSEQ multiplex PCR; TCRdb lists only in-frame clones, some missing. The table includes tens of thousands of clones, more than 80% detected once. Study results and caveats: TCR beta chains numbering roughly 150 were designated cytomegalovirus-associated. In vitro experiments confirmed that three CMV-associated chains were specific for CMV antigens. As was reported, the classifier diagnosed cytomegalovirus status with high specificity and sensitivity.

V was clipped by 2 bases and J by 0 bases, with 20 bases between them. CDR3 length: 19 residues. The germline V gene encodes CDR1 MRHNA and CDR2 SNTAGT. A note on this clone: Its antigen is still unknown.

The material sequenced was PBMCs. The chain has TRBV6-4 and TRBJ2-1; TRBD1 is a possible D gene (5 bases). The source of this sequence is a woman between 18 and 29 years old in good health and CMV-seronegative. In DNA form, the CDR3 reads TGTGCCAGCAGTGACCACCCCTCAGGGTTTCAAGGCTCCTACAATGAGCAGTTCTTC. Translating it yields CASSDHPSGFQGSYNEQFF.